This passage covers 15 T cell receptor beta chains from one sample sequenced in a study of T cell responses to AZD1222 COVID-19 vaccine. The table came from immunoSEQ multiplex PCR; TCRdb's copy has only in-frame clones and leaves some out. This table has under 200,000 clones, roughly nine tenths appearing once. The sequenced sample was peripheral blood, obtained on day 0 of AZD1222 vaccination. The receptors stem from an adult in good health.

The chain has TRBV15 and TRBJ1-1; D is uncertain. Germline CDR1 and CDR2: LNHNV and YYDKDF (reference sequence). This CDR3 is built from 15 residues. With 1 base removed from V and 7 bases from J, the gap between germline ends came to 16 bases. CDR3: CATSRGLEGQNEAFF. The CDR3, as DNA: TGTGCCACCAGCAGAGGGTTGGAAGGCCAGAATGAAGCTTTCTTT.

The chain combines TRBV6-4 with TRBJ1-1; 7 positions match TRBD1. V was clipped by 4 bases and J by 8 bases; unmatched bases: 10. Germline CDR1 reads MRHNA; CDR2 reads SNTAGT. The CDR3 covers 14 residues. CDR3 region: CASSVRGRLGEAFF. For the CDR3, the DNA is TGTGCCAGCAGTGTGAGGGGGCGCTTAGGGGAAGCTTTCTTT.

The DNA for the CDR3 is TGTGCCAGCAGCTACGGACGGAGTTACGAAGAGACCCAGTACTTC. Translated, it gives CASSYGRSYEETQYF. The V gene is TRBV11-3, the J gene TRBJ2-5, with D hard to call. CDR1 and CDR2 from the germline V gene are SGHNT and YENEEA. This CDR3 contains 15 residues. V lost 4 bases to trimming and J lost 3 bases, with 15 bases between them.

This clone was detected only once. CDR3 bases: TGCGCCAGCAGCTTGGCAGGGACCCGCACAGATACGCAGTATTTT. Translated, it gives CASSLAGTRTDTQYF. The chain joins TRBV5-1 to TRBJ2-3; the D gene could be TRBD1 or TRBD2 (5 bases each). V dropped 0 bases and J dropped 1 base, with 9 bases sitting between them. Per the germline V gene, CDR1 is SGHRS and CDR2 is YFSETQ. The CDR3 is 15 amino acids.

In nucleotides, the CDR3 is TGTGCCAGCAGTTTATCCGCCATCTTTCACAATGAGCAGTTCTTC. Amino acids: CASSLSAIFHNEQFF. The rearrangement joins TRBV6-2 or TRBV6-3 to TRBJ2-1; D gene unclear. The germline V gene encodes CDR1 MNHEY and CDR2 SVGEGT. The CDR3 has 15 residues. V was shortened by 4 bases and J by 5 bases, with 15 bases between the two germline ends.

This chain connects TRBV30 to TRBJ2-2, with 10 bases lining up with TRBD1. The V and J ends lost 2 bases and 7 bases, in that order; junction bases with no gene match: 10. The CDR3 runs to 16 residues. The germline V gene has CDR1 GTSNPN and CDR2 SVGIG (reference sequence). CDR3 sequence reads: CAWSPPGTGEFGELFF. The CDR3 nucleotides read TGTGCCTGGAGTCCCCCCGGGACAGGGGAGTTCGGGGAGCTGTTTTTT.

This rearrangement joins TRBV9 to TRBJ2-1; 9 bases are a match to TRBD2. The CDR3 consists of 16 residues. The germline gives CDR1 SGDLS, CDR2 YYNGEE. After removal of 3 bases from V and 0 bases from J, the junction contained 4 bases not matched to a gene. The CDR3 loop reads CASSGHSGGSYNEQFF. CDR3 nucleotide sequence: TGTGCCAGCAGCGGTCATAGCGGGGGCTCCTACAATGAGCAGTTCTTC.

The chain carries TRBV19 and TRBJ2-1; no definite D call. V was trimmed by 2 bases and J by 5 bases, leaving 7 bases between them. The germline V gene has CDR1 LNHDA and CDR2 SQIVND (reference sequence). The CDR3 has 13 amino acids. CDR3 protein: CASSISRNNEQFF. CDR3 bases: TGTGCCAGTAGTATATCCAGGAACAATGAGCAGTTCTTC.

The chain recombines TRBV3-1 (or the pseudogene TRBV3-2) with TRBJ1-5, with no clear D. The CDR3 contains 15 residues. Trimming removed 5 bases at V and 1 base at J, with 12 bases between. Per the germline V gene, CDR1 is LGHDT and CDR2 is YNNKEL (reference sequence). The CDR3, as DNA: TGTGCCAGCAGCGGACCCGGAGGAAGCAATCAGCCCCAGCATTTT. Translated, it gives CASSGPGGSNQPQHF.

The chain joins TRBV6-5 to TRBJ1-5; D is unresolved. The ends were cut back, 6 bases at V and 0 bases at J, with 6 bases in the middle. The CDR3 is made up of 13 amino acids. Per the germline V gene, CDR1 is MNHEY and CDR2 is SVGAGI. CDR3 nucleotides: TGTGCCAGCAGCCGGGTTAGCAATCAGCCCCAGCATTTT. Its protein product is CASSRVSNQPQHF.

This chain joins TRBV30 and TRBJ2-5, with TRBD2 matching over 13 bases. The V and J ends lost 2 bases and 2 bases, in that order; junction bases with no gene match: 5. The CDR3 covers 16 residues. Germline CDR1 GTSNPN, CDR2 SVGIG (reference sequence). The CDR3 DNA reads TGTGCCTGGAGTCCACTAGCGGGGGGGCTTCAAGAGACCCAGTACTTC. This codes for CAWSPLAGGLQETQYF.

This clone was observed once. The V call is TRBV19, the J call TRBJ1-1; TRBD1 might be the D (5 bases). The CDR3 totals 12 residues. V was shortened by 3 bases and J by 7 bases, with 9 bases between the two germline ends. From germline, CDR1 is LNHDA and CDR2 SQIVND (reference sequence). CDR3 DNA: TGTGCCAGTAGTATCCGGGGGAGTGAAGCTTTCTTT. Translated: CASSIRGSEAFF. The whole variable domain, remainder taken from reference TRBV19 and TRBJ1-1, is DGGITQSPKYLFRKEGQNVTLSCEQNLNHDAMYWYRQDPGQGLRLIYYSQIVNDFQKGDIAEGYSVSREKKESFPLTVTSAQKNPTAFYLCASSIRGSEAFFGQGTRLTVV.

To note about this clone: The same CDR3 is also encoded by other DNA sequences in this sample. The V and J genes are TRBV30 and TRBJ1-2; 9 bases map to TRBD1. The V and J ends lost 0 bases and 4 bases, in that order; junction bases with no gene match: 0. The CDR3 totals 13 residues. CDR1 is GTSNPN, CDR2 SVGIG, per germline (reference sequence). DNA for the CDR3: TGTGCCTGGAGTGTGGGACAGGGCTATGGCTACACCTTC. It codes for CAWSVGQGYGYTF. The variable domain in full, completed from reference TRBV30 and TRBJ1-2, reads SQTIHQWPATLVQPVGSPLSLECTVEGTSNPNLYWYRQAAGRGLQLLFYSVGIGQISSEVPQNLSASRPQDRQFILSSKKLLLSDSGFYLCAWSVGQGYGYTFGSGTRLTVV.

The chain has TRBV2 and TRBJ1-1, with D perhaps matching TRBD1 (6 bases). Germline CDR1 and CDR2: SNHLY and FYNNEI. This CDR3 is built from 14 residues. Trimming took 4 bases from V and 5 from J, leaving 14 bases between them. The CDR3 spells CASSGTGRETEAFF. As DNA, the CDR3 is TGTGCCAGCAGTGGTACAGGGAGGGAGACTGAAGCTTTCTTT.

This sequence joins TRBV30 and TRBJ2-7; TRBD2 matches at 10 bases. The CDR3 consists of 14 residues. V dropped 2 bases and J dropped 4; count of bases not matched to a gene: 5. In germline, CDR1 is GTSNPN, CDR2 SVGIG (reference sequence). The CDR3 protein is CAWSISGGHYEQYF. CDR3 nucleotides: TGTGCCTGGAGTATTAGCGGGGGGCATTACGAGCAGTACTTC.